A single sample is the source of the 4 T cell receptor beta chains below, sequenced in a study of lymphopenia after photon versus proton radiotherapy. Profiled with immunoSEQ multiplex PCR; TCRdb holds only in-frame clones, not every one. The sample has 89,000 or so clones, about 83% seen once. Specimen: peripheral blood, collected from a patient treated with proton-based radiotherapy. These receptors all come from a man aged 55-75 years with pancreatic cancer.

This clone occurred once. CDR3 region: CASSLGSGSYNEQFF. The CDR3 DNA sequence: TGCGCCAGCAGCTTGGGGAGCGGCTCCTACAATGAGCAGTTCTTC. The V call is TRBV5-1, the J call TRBJ2-1, with D possibly TRBD2 on 5 matching bases. This CDR3 spans 15 amino acids. Germline CDR1 and CDR2: SGHRS and YFSETQ. The ends were cut back, 0 bases at V and 0 bases at J, with 7 bases in the middle.

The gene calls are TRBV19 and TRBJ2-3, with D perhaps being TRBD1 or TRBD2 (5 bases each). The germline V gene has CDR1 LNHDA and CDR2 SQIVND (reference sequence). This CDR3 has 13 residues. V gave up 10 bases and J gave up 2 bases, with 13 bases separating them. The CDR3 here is CATNRGNTDTQYF. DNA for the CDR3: TGTGCCACTAACCGGGGCAACACAGATACGCAGTATTTT.

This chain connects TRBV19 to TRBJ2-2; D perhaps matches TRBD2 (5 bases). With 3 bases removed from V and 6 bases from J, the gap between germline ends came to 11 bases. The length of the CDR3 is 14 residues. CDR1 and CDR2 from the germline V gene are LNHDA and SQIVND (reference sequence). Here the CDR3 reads CASSISGSPGELFF. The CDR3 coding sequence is TGTGCCAGTAGTATTTCGGGGAGCCCCGGGGAGCTGTTTTTT.

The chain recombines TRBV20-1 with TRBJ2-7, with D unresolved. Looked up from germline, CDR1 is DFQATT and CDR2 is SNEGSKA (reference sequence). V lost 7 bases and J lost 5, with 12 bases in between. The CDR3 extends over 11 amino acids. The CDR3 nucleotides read TGCAGTGGGGTGCAATTAGACGAGCAGTACTTC. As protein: CSGVQLDEQYF.